These 8 T cell receptor beta chains came from one sample sequenced in a study of shared clonotypes between healthy human individuals. The data were produced by immunoSEQ multiplex PCR, yet TCRdb's version contains in-frame clones alone and is incomplete. Seen here are hundreds of thousands of clones, roughly three quarters observed once, and the top ten hold approximately 13%. Specimen: PBMCs. The receptors stem from a woman aged 40 to 55 in good health. Some clones in this sample may be carry-over from other donors' samples.

The V and J genes are TRBV6-5 and TRBJ1-2, with D possibly TRBD1 on 5 matching bases. CDR3 length equals 14 residues. The V gene's germline CDR1 is MNHEY and CDR2 SVGAGI. The ends were cut back, 2 bases at V and 3 bases at J, with 10 bases in the middle. The CDR3 DNA follows: TGTGCCAGCAGTTACGCAGGGAGATACTATGGCTACACCTTC. Amino acid sequence: CASSYAGRYYGYTF.

With respect to this clone: Other DNA sequences in the same sample also yield this CDR3. V gene TRBV5-6 combines with J gene TRBJ1-2, with 9 bases matching TRBD1. This CDR3 is built from 14 residues. V shed 3 bases and J 1 base; nucleotides not matched to a gene: 1. CDR1 and CDR2 from the germline V gene are SGHDT and YYEEEE. CDR3 sequence: CASSSTGGNYGYTF. DNA for the CDR3: TGTGCCAGCAGCTCGACAGGGGGTAACTATGGCTACACCTTC.

V and J are TRBV27 and TRBJ2-1; 8 bases fit TRBD2. CDR3 length: 14 residues. Germline lookup yields CDR1 MNHEY and CDR2 SMNVEV (reference sequence). The J segment lost 5 bases and the V segment lost 3 bases, leaving 3 bases of the junction unmatched. The CDR3 loop is CASSFRGRHNEQFF. The CDR3 nucleotides read TGTGCCAGCAGTTTTCGCGGGAGGCACAATGAGCAGTTCTTC.

This clone was seen a single time. Sequence at one end of the junction differs from germline and may be a read error. The chain links TRBV7-7 to TRBJ2-5; the D gene is possibly TRBD2 (5 bases). The CDR3 consists of 15 residues. Germline CDR1 and CDR2: SSHAT and FNYEAQ (reference sequence). CDR3 bases: TGTGCTAGCAGTCCTAGCCTAGGGTACCAAGAGACCCAGTACTTC. It is translated as CASSPSLGYQETQYF.

V gene TRBV7-9 combines with J gene TRBJ2-1; 7 positions agree with TRBD2. J was trimmed by 5 bases and V by 5 bases; bases with no gene match: 9. The germline CDR1 and CDR2 sequences are SEHNR and FQNEAQ (reference sequence). The CDR3 covers 15 residues. CDR3 protein: CASSAHGTTNNEQFF. CDR3 sequence (DNA): TGTGCCAGCAGCGCGCATGGGACTACCAACAATGAGCAGTTCTTC.

The V call is TRBV27, the J call TRBJ2-7; D uncertain. CDR3 length equals 13 residues. V lost 3 bases and J 0 bases, leaving 6 bases between the germline ends. Germline values: CDR1 MNHEY, CDR2 SMNVEV (reference sequence). The CDR3 loop reads CASSFDDSYEQYF. The CDR3 DNA reads TGTGCCAGCAGTTTCGACGACTCCTACGAGCAGTACTTC.

V usage is TRBV7-2 and J usage is TRBJ1-2; D is perhaps TRBD1 (5 bases). Trimming removed 2 bases from V and 2 bases from J, with 15 bases in between. The CDR3 has 16 amino acids. CDR1 SGHTA and CDR2 FQGNSA come from the germline V gene. CDR3 DNA sequence: TGTGCCAGCAGCTTAACGGGAGGGACGACGAACTATGGCTACACCTTC. Protein product: CASSLTGGTTNYGYTF. The full variable domain, completed using reference TRBV7-2 and TRBJ1-2, is GAGVSQSPSNKVTEKGKDVELRCDPISGHTALYWYRQSLGQGLEFLIYFQGNSAPDKSGLPSDRFSAERTGGSVSTLTIQRTQQEDSAVYLCASSLTGGTTNYGYTFGSGTRLTVV.

The J gene is TRBJ2-1, the V gene TRBV29-1, with unresolved D. The V end lost 3 bases, the J end lost 0 bases, and 12 bases lay between the germline ends. CDR3 length equals 15 residues. Germline lookup yields CDR1 SQVTM and CDR2 ANQGSEA. The CDR3 region has the DNA TGCAGCGTTGATACGTCCCCGAGCTCCTACAATGAGCAGTTCTTC. Its translation: CSVDTSPSSYNEQFF.